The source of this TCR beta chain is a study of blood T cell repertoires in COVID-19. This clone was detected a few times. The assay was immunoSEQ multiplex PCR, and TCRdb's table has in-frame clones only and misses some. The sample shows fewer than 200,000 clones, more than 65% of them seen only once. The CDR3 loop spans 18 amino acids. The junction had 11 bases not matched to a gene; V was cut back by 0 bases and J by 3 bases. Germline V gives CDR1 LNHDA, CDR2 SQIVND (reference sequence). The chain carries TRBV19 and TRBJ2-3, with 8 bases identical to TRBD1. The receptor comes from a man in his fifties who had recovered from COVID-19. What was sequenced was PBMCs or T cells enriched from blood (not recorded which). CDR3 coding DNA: TGTGCCAGTAGTATAGATCCCCCAGGGGGCGGTTTAACAGATACGCAGTATTTT. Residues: CASSIDPPGGGLTDTQYF. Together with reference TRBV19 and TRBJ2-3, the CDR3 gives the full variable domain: DGGITQSPKYLFRKEGQNVTLSCEQNLNHDAMYWYRQDPGQGLRLIYYSQIVNDFQKGDIAEGYSVSREKKESFPLTVTSAQKNPTAFYLCASSIDPPGGGLTDTQYFGPGTRLTVL.